Following are 5 T cell receptor beta chains from one sample sequenced in a study of beta chain features in type 1 diabetes. General study points: Shortening that was moderate but significant affected the TCRB CDR3s of Type 1 diabetes patients in all four CD4+ subsets.

TCRB transcripts that were expressed got sequenced, as all of the isolated RNA had been reverse transcribed. The data were produced by immunoSEQ multiplex PCR, yet TCRdb's version contains in-frame clones alone and is incomplete. The sample carries more than 150,000 clones, around 9% recorded once. These receptors have no identified antigens. Sequencing was performed on central memory CD4+ T cells from blood. These receptors came from a woman in her twenties or thirties with type 1 diabetes.

The genes are TRBV19 and TRBJ1-1; unclear D gene. Germline V CDR1 and CDR2: LNHDA, SQIVND (reference sequence). This CDR3 is 12 amino acids long. The V and J ends lost 5 bases and 4 bases respectively, with 8 bases between them. The CDR3 loop is CASSWAGTEAFF. The CDR3 DNA sequence: TGTGCCAGTAGTTGGGCGGGCACTGAAGCTTTCTTT.

Only a few counts were recorded for this clone. V usage is TRBV27 and J usage is TRBJ1-1, with 8 bases fitting TRBD1. V gave up 6 bases and J gave up 1 base; unmatched junction bases: 7. CDR1 is MNHEY and CDR2 is SMNVEV in the germline V gene (reference sequence). The CDR3 is 15 residues long. CDR3 coding DNA: TGTGCCAGCAGCACCCACGGGACAGGGAACACTGAAGCTTTCTTT. As protein: CASSTHGTGNTEAFF.

This clone has more than one count but fewer than ten. This sequence joins TRBV28 and TRBJ2-5, with TRBD2 matching over 8 bases. With V trimmed by 8 bases and J by 5 bases, 10 bases remained unmatched. Per the germline V gene, CDR1 is MDHEN and CDR2 is SYDVKM. The CDR3 runs to 14 residues. The CDR3, as DNA: TGTGCCAGCCAAACAGCGGGAGCTGTTGAGACCCAGTACTTC. Amino acid sequence: CASQTAGAVETQYF. Using reference TRBV28 and TRBJ2-5 for the parts outside the CDR3, the full variable domain is DVKVTQSSRYLVKRTGEKVFLECVQDMDHENMFWYRQDPGLGLRLIYFSYDVKMKEKGDIPEGYSVSREKKERFSLILESASTNQTSMYLCASQTAGAVETQYFGPGTRLLVL.

V is TRBV6-5 and J is TRBJ2-7, with D perhaps matching TRBD1 (6 bases). Trimming removed 6 bases from V and 1 base from J, with 13 bases in between. Per germline, CDR1 MNHEY and CDR2 SVGAGI. The CDR3 is made up of 14 amino acids. The CDR3, as DNA: TGTGCCAGCAGAAGATTTACAGGGTCCTACGAGCAGTACTTC. This encodes CASRRFTGSYEQYF.

This clone turned up a few times. The chain's CDR3 is CSVGGRGNTGELFF. DNA for the CDR3: TGCAGCGTTGGGGGTAGGGGGAACACCGGGGAGCTGTTTTTT. V usage is TRBV29-1 and J usage is TRBJ2-2; a possible D gene is TRBD1 (5 bases). The ends were cut back, 4 bases at V and 1 base at J, with 10 bases in the middle. This CDR3 contains 14 residues. The V gene's germline CDR1 is SQVTM and CDR2 ANQGSEA.